The clone carrying this T cell receptor beta chain was recorded many times. The data belong to a study of CD8 T cells in ankylosing spondylitis. Quantitative 5'-RACE with molecular barcodes was used to make the TCR beta libraries. TCRdb itself ran the 5' RACE reads through MiXCR, one entry per CDR3 protein. The profile shows some 220,000 distinct CDR3 sequences, 8% to 10% of them singletons. The CDR3 has 15 amino acids. The V end lost 2 bases, the J end lost 5 bases, and 13 bases lay between the germline ends. Germline CDR1 is SGHKS and CDR2 is YYEKEE (reference sequence). This chain connects TRBV5-5 to TRBJ2-2; the D call may be TRBD1 or TRBD2 (5 bases each). The sequence came from a female donor with ankylosing spondylitis or in good health (not recorded which). The sequenced sample consisted of blood, either unsorted or a sorted T cell fraction (not recorded which). In DNA, the CDR3 is TGTGCCAGCAGCTTTCGAGGGGAGAATACCGGGGAGCTGTTTTTT. It codes for CASSFRGENTGELFF.